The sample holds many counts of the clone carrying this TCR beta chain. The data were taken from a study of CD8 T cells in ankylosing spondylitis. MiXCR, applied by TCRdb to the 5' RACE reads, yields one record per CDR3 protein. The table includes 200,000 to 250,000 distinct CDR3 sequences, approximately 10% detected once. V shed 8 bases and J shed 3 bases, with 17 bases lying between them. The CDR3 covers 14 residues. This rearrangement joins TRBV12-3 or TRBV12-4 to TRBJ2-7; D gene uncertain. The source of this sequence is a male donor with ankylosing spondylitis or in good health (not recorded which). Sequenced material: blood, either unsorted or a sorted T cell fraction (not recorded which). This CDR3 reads CASSAPPNYYEQYF. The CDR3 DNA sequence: TGTGCCAGCTCCGCGCCCCCAAACTACTACGAGCAGTACTTC.